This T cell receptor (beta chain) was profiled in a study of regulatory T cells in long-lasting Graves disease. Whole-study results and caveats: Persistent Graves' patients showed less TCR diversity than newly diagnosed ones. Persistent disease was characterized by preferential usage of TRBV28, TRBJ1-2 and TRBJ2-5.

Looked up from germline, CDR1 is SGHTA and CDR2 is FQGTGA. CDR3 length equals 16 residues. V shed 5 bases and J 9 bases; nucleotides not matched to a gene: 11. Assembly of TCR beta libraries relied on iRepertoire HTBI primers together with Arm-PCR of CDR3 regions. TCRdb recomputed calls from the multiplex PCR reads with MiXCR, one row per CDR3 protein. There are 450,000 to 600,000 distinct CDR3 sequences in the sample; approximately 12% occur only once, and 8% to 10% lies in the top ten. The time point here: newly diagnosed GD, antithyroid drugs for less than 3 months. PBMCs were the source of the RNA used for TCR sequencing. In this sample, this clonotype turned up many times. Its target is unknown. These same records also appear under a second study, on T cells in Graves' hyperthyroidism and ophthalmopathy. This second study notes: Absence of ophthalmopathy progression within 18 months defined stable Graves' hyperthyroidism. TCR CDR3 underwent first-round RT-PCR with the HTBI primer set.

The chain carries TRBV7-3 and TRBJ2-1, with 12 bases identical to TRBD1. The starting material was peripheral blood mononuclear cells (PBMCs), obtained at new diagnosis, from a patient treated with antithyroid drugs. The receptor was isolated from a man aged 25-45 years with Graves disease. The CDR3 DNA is TGTGCCAGCAGCCGAACCCGGGGACAGGGGGCAAGTGAGCAGTTCTTC. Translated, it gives CASSRTRGQGASEQFF.